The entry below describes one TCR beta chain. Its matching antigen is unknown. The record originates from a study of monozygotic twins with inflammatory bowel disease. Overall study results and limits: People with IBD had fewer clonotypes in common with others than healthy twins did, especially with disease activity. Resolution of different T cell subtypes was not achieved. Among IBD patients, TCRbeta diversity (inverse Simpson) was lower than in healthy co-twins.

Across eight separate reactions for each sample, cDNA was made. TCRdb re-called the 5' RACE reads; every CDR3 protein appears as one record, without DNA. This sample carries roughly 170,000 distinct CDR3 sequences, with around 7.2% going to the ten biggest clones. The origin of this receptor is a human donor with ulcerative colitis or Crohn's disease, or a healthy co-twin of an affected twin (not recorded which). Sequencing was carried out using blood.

This CDR3 is CSVLKWSGELFF. The rearrangement uses TRBV29-1 and TRBJ2-2. Germline V gene data show CDR1 as SQVTM and CDR2 as ANQGSEA. The CDR3 is 12 amino acids.